The 18 T cell receptor beta chains below all came from one sample that was sequenced in a study of Graves' ophthalmopathy and Graves' hyperthyroidism listed by TCRdb under 2018. Sequencing was carried out with an Illumina HiSeq 2000. For repertoire sequencing, TCR beta CDR3 regions were amplified from RNA transcripts. HTBI primers and the Qiagen OneStep RT-PCR kit were used in a first-round RT-PCR, which was followed by a second-round multiplex PCR, size selection and purification. TCRdb ran its own pipeline on the public reads, namely fastp trimming at Q25 and MiXCR clone calling, and kept in-frame beta chains. Rows are unified per CDR3 protein, each entry keeping the most common DNA and genes. The sample table holds 560,000 or so distinct CDR3 sequences, of which just under 40% were seen once. Of the sample, about 4.2% falls within the top ten clones. The sequenced sample consisted of peripheral blood or thyroid tissue (not recorded which). Receptors were obtained from an adult man with Graves' hyperthyroidism.

This clonotype has only one observation. The junction departs from the called germline gene at one end, perhaps through a read error. V is TRBV2 and J is TRBJ2-7, with 12 bases identical to TRBD1. Germline V CDR1 and CDR2: SNHLY, FYNNEI. The CDR3 contains 17 residues. The CDR3 protein is CATARGTGGAWAPRPDF. CDR3 nucleotides: TGTGCCACCGCGCGAGGGACAGGGGGCGCTTGGGCTCCGAGGCCGGACTTC.

This clonotype was seen repeatedly, ten times or more. The chain combines TRBV7-9 with TRBJ2-6; D remains ambiguous. The CDR3 totals 19 residues. Germline-derived CDR1 and CDR2 are SEHNR and FQNEAQ (reference sequence). V lost 0 bases to trimming and J lost 0 bases, with 15 bases between them. Here the CDR3 DNA reads TGTGCCAGCAGCTTAGCGCTTTCGAGGATTTCCTCTGGGGCCAACGTCCTGACTTTC. Its translation: CASSLALSRISSGANVLTF. Supplemented by reference TRBV7-9 and TRBJ2-6, the full variable domain reads DTGVSQNPRHKITKRGQNVTFRCDPISEHNRLYWYRQTLGQGPEFLTYFQNEAQLEKSRLLSDRFSAERPKGSFSTLEIQRTEQGDSAMYLCASSLALSRISSGANVLTFGAGSRLTVL.

There are many counts of this clonotype. V gene TRBV10-3 combines with J gene TRBJ2-7; D gene uncertain. CDR3 length: 11 amino acids. Trimming removed 4 bases from V and 7 bases from J, with 8 bases in between. Germline V lookup: CDR1 ENHRY, CDR2 SYGVKD. This chain's CDR3 is CAISGRKEQYF. The DNA for the CDR3 is TGTGCCATCAGTGGCAGGAAAGAGCAGTACTTC.

This chain uses TRBV24-1 with TRBJ1-3, with 8 bases lining up with TRBD1. The J call may be faulty, since TRBJ2-3 better matches the DNA end. This CDR3 has 16 amino acids. Germline lookup yields CDR1 KGHDR and CDR2 SFDVKD. The CDR3 sequence: CATSDSMTGGTDTQYF. DNA for the CDR3: TGTGCCACCAGTGATTCCATGACAGGGGGCACAGATACGCAGTATTTT.

There are a few counts of this clonotype. V usage is TRBV5-8 and J usage is TRBJ2-5; 10 bases match TRBD1. The CDR3 spans 15 residues. The germline gives CDR1 SGHTS, CDR2 YDEGEE. V lost 4 bases, J lost 5 bases, and 8 bases stayed unmatched. The CDR3 is CASSPPGQGWETQYF. The CDR3, as DNA: TGTGCCAGCAGCCCTCCGGGACAGGGGTGGGAGACCCAGTACTTC.

Points on this clonotype: At one end the junction does not follow the germline gene, possibly because of a read error. The V and J genes are TRBV7-8 and TRBJ2-7, with TRBD2 as a possible D gene (5 bases). CDR1 is SGHVS and CDR2 is FQNEAQ in the germline V gene. The CDR3 is 15 amino acids. The CDR3 loop reads CDSSSGSRSSYEQYF. DNA for the CDR3: TGTGACAGCAGCAGCGGCTCGCGGAGCTCTTACGAGCAGTACTTC.

V and J are TRBV20-1 and TRBJ1-2; the D is unclear. Trimming left V 6 bases short and J 3 bases short, with 11 bases between. The CDR3 runs 12 residues. The germline V gene has CDR1 DFQATT and CDR2 SNEGSKA (reference sequence). The CDR3, as DNA: TGCAGTGCGAAGGCCGGGGACTATGGCTACACCTTC. This translates into CSAKAGDYGYTF.

Only a few counts were recorded for this clonotype. V gene TRBV29-1 combines with J gene TRBJ1-1; D is ambiguous. This CDR3 contains 13 residues. Germline V CDR1 and CDR2: SQVTM, ANQGSEA. This chain's CDR3 is CSEGGPLNTEAFF. CDR3 nucleotides: TGCAGTGAAGGAGGACCGTTGAACACTGAAGCTTTCTTT. Looking up the rest from reference TRBV29-1 and TRBJ1-1 gives the full variable domain: SAVISQKPSRDICQRGTSLTIQCQVDSQVTMMFWYRQQPGQSLTLIATANQGSEATYESGFVIDKFPISRPNLTFSTLTVSNMSPEDSSIYLCSEGGPLNTEAFFGQGTRLTVV.

This clonotype was recorded many times. The chain links TRBV7-9 to TRBJ1-5; D perhaps matches TRBD1 (5 bases). The V and J ends lost 6 bases and 1 base respectively, with 10 bases between them. This CDR3 is built from 14 residues. From germline, CDR1 is SEHNR and CDR2 FQNEAQ (reference sequence). In DNA form, the CDR3 reads TGTGCCAGCAGTCCCCGGGACAGCAATCAGCCCCAGCATTTT. It specifies CASSPRDSNQPQHF.

This clonotype was detected many times. This chain links TRBV5-4 with TRBJ1-4; D is undetermined. The V end lost 4 bases, the J end lost 4 bases, and 11 bases lay between the germline ends. The CDR3 totals 14 residues. Per the germline V gene, CDR1 is SGHNT and CDR2 is YYREEE (reference sequence). CDR3 amino acids: CASSLEPDNEKLFF. CDR3 in DNA: TGTGCCAGCAGCCTAGAACCAGATAATGAAAAACTGTTTTTT.

This clonotype was recorded many times. This chain uses TRBV29-1 with TRBJ2-7, with TRBD1 identical over 9 bases. This CDR3 is built from 12 residues. The germline CDR1 and CDR2 sequences are SQVTM and ANQGSEA. The CDR3 loop is CSAGTGSYEQYF. In DNA, the CDR3 is TGCAGTGCTGGGACAGGGTCCTACGAGCAGTACTTC.

This clonotype appeared once. The rearrangement joins TRBV7-9 to TRBJ2-7, with 10 bases aligning to TRBD1. Per the germline V gene, CDR1 is SEHNR and CDR2 is FQNEAQ (reference sequence). The CDR3 runs 16 residues. Losses at the gene ends were 5 bases for V and 2 bases for J; bases not matched to a gene: 9. CDR3 DNA: TGTGCCAGCAGCCCCCCGCGGACAGGGGGAACCTACGAGCAGTACTTC. This gives the protein CASSPPRTGGTYEQYF.

This clonotype has a count of ten or more. The chain recombines TRBV3-1 with TRBJ1-2; no clear D gene. Looked up from germline, CDR1 is LGHDT and CDR2 is YNNKEL (reference sequence). The V gene lost 8 bases and the J gene lost 2 bases, with 12 bases spanning the gap. The CDR3 spans 13 residues. CDR3 bases: TGTGCCAGCGCGCATCAGACCAACTATGGCTACACCTTC. Amino acid sequence: CASAHQTNYGYTF.

This chain connects TRBV20-1 to TRBJ2-7; TRBD2 matches at 12 bases. The J call may be mistaken, given a closer DNA end match to TRBJ2-1. The CDR3 sequence is 14 residues long. Germline loops: CDR1 DFQATT, CDR2 SNEGSKA (reference sequence). CDR3 loop: CSAPGLAGRGEQFF. For the CDR3, the DNA is TGCAGTGCTCCAGGACTAGCGGGAAGAGGCGAGCAGTTCTTC.

In this sample, this clonotype turned up many times. This chain joins TRBV5-6 and TRBJ1-5; D is unclear. The CDR3 has 14 amino acids. The germline V and J ends were trimmed by 0 bases and 5 bases, with 9 bases remaining between them. Per the germline V gene, CDR1 is SGHDT and CDR2 is YYEEEE. The CDR3 DNA is TGTGCCAGCAGCTTGGCCGGGAGAGATCAGCCCCAGCATTTT. It is translated as CASSLAGRDQPQHF.

This chain connects TRBV15 to TRBJ1-5; 8 positions match TRBD2. The J call is in doubt because the DNA end fits TRBJ2-3 better. Germline CDR1 reads LNHNV; CDR2 reads YYDKDF (reference sequence). The CDR3 length is 17 residues. The CDR3 DNA is TGTGCCACCAGCAGAGATCCCGCGGGAGGTGGAACAGATACGCAGTATTTT. Residues: CATSRDPAGGGTDTQYF.

This clonotype was seen repeatedly, ten times or more. The CDR3: CASRGRNTGELFF. For the CDR3, the DNA is TGTGCCAGCAGGGGCCGAAACACCGGGGAGCTGTTTTTT. This rearrangement joins TRBV12-3 or TRBV12-4 to TRBJ2-2; D is uncertain. The CDR3 totals 13 residues. Deletions cut 6 bases from V and 2 bases from J, with 7 bases between.

Comment on this clonotype: Relative to the germline gene, one junction end is altered; a read error may explain this. J is TRBJ2-5 and V is TRBV7-3; TRBD1 aligns across 12 bases. The J call may be incorrect, as the DNA end agrees better with TRBJ2-7. CDR1 SGHTA and CDR2 FQGTGA come from the germline V gene. The CDR3 consists of 16 residues. The CDR3 loop is CASSLMGQGASDEQYF. In DNA form, the CDR3 reads TGTGCCAGCAGTTTAATGGGACAGGGGGCGAGCGACGAGCAGTACTTC.